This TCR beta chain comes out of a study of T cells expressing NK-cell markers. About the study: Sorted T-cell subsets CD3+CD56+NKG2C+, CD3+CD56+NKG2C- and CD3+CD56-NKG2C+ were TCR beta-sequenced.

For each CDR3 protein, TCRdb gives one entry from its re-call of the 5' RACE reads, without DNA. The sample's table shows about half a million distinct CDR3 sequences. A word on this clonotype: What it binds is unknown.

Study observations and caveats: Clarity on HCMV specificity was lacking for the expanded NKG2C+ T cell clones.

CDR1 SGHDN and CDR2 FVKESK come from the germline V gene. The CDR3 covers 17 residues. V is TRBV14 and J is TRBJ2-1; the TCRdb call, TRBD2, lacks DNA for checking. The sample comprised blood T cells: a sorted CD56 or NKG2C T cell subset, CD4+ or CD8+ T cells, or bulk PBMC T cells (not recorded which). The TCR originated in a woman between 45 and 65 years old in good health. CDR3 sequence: CASSHDRLRGAYNEQFF.